This is a list of T cell receptor beta chains from one sample in a study of blood T cell repertoires in COVID-19. TCRdb keeps only in-frame clones here, not all; method: immunoSEQ multiplex PCR. Of just under 350,000 clones in the sample, over 70% are singletons; the top ten hold just under 6.5%. Sequences were obtained from peripheral blood. The origin of the receptors is a woman in her forties or fifties with COVID-19, enrolled during active disease. The CDR3 runs from the conserved cysteine through the conserved F or W. The D gene is left open where the match is weak. Expanded clones get a size class; other rows say once, few or many, or leave the size out.

j_call	clone_size	d_call	v_call	cdr3_aa	cdr3_nt
TRBJ1-5	once	-	TRBV7-2	CASSLSGRRSYSNQPQHF	TGTGCCAGCAGCTTATCAGGGCGACGGTCCTATAGCAATCAGCCCCAGCATTTT
TRBJ2-1	-	-	TRBV18	CASSRIADRSYNEQFF	TGTGCCAGCTCACGCATAGCGGACCGCTCCTACAATGAGCAGTTCTTC
TRBJ2-1	-	-	TRBV9	CASSETGDSYNEQFF	TGTGCCAGCAGCGAGACAGGTGACTCCTACAATGAGCAGTTCTTC
TRBJ1-5	-	-	TRBV4-1	CASSQDITGDQPQHF	TGCGCCAGCAGCCAAGATATAACAGGTGATCAGCCCCAGCATTTT
TRBJ1-1	few	TRBD1	TRBV27	CASSHTGGTEAFF	TGTGCCAGCAGCCATACAGGGGGCACTGAAGCTTTCTTT
TRBJ2-1	few	TRBD2	TRBV30	CAWGLAGNNEQFF	TGTGCCTGGGGACTAGCGGGAAACAATGAGCAGTTCTTC
TRBJ1-1	-	-	TRBV19	CASSIEQENTEAFF	TGTGCCAGTAGTATAGAGCAGGAGAACACTGAAGCTTTCTTT
TRBJ2-2	-	-	TRBV5-1	CASGGNSGVNTGELFF	TGCGCCAGCGGGGGGAATAGCGGAGTGAACACCGGGGAGCTGTTTTTT
TRBJ2-5	-	TRBD2	TRBV5-6	CASSLIAGTQETQYF	TGTGCCAGCAGCCTCATAGCGGGGACCCAAGAGACCCAGTACTTC
TRBJ2-7	-	TRBD2	TRBV6-4	CARVSGICNEQYF	TGTGCCAGAGTTAGCGGGATATGCAACGAGCAGTACTTC
TRBJ2-1	-	-	TRBV5-1	CASSFSHSKTYNEQFF	TGCGCCAGCAGCTTTAGCCACTCTAAAACCTACAATGAGCAGTTCTTC
TRBJ2-4	-	-	TRBV19	CASSITGFQNIQYF	TGTGCCAGTAGTATAACAGGGTTCCAAAACATTCAGTACTTC
TRBJ2-3	-	TRBD2	TRBV13	CASRASGTDTQYF	TGTGCCAGCAGGGCTAGCGGTACAGATACGCAGTATTTT
TRBJ1-1	-	-	TRBV10-3	CAISDRSANTEAFF	TGTGCCATCAGTGATAGGAGCGCGAACACTGAAGCTTTCTTT
TRBJ2-1	-	TRBD2	TRBV6-1	CASSETWGGVQFF	TGTGCCAGCAGTGAAACCTGGGGGGGTGTGCAGTTCTTC
TRBJ2-3	-	TRBD2	TRBV7-9	CASSFILAGSDTQYF	TGTGCCAGCAGCTTTATACTAGCGGGATCAGATACGCAGTATTTT
TRBJ2-7	-	-	TRBV5-5	CASSLVGGTYEQYF	TGTGCCAGCAGCTTGGTAGGCGGAACCTACGAGCAGTACTTC
TRBJ1-2	-	TRBD1	TRBV5-3	CARSWDRDGYTF	TGTGCCAGAAGCTGGGACAGGGATGGCTACACCTTC
TRBJ1-2	-	-	TRBV19	CASTDRSNYGYTF	TGTGCCAGTACCGACAGGTCTAACTATGGCTACACCTTC
TRBJ1-4	-	-	TRBV10-3	CAISKQAATNEKLFF	TGTGCCATCAGCAAACAGGCCGCAACTAATGAAAAACTGTTTTTT
TRBJ1-1	-	-	TRBV7-3	CASSLYRDTEAFF	TGTGCCAGCAGCTTATACAGGGACACTGAAGCTTTCTTT
TRBJ2-7	-	TRBD1	TRBV7-9	CASSLVPGQGGYEQYF	TGTGCCAGCAGCTTAGTCCCGGGACAGGGGGGGTACGAGCAGTACTTC
TRBJ2-1	-	TRBD1	TRBV27	CASSLRWTGQNEQFF	TGTGCCAGCAGTTTAAGATGGACAGGGCAGAATGAGCAGTTCTTC
TRBJ1-2	-	TRBD1	TRBV2	CASSVFRGYGYTF	TGTGCCAGCAGTGTTTTCAGGGGGTATGGCTACACCTTC
TRBJ1-1	-	-	TRBV7-8	CASSLFRDTEAFF	TGTGCCAGCAGCTTATTCCGGGACACTGAAGCTTTCTTT
TRBJ2-1	-	TRBD2	TRBV7-9	CASSRRGGSYNEQFF	TGTGCCAGCAGCCGTCGCGGCGGGAGTTACAATGAGCAGTTCTTC
TRBJ2-1	-	TRBD2	TRBV6-6	CASSRLAGYNEQFF	TGTGCCAGCAGTCGACTAGCGGGGTACAATGAGCAGTTCTTC
TRBJ2-5	-	-	TRBV18	CASSPNAQGETQYF	TGTGCCAGCTCACCTAACGCTCAGGGGGAGACCCAGTACTTC
TRBJ1-2	-	TRBD1	TRBV7-2	CASSPGGAIWGYTF	TGTGCCAGCAGCCCAGGGGGCGCAATTTGGGGCTACACCTTC
TRBJ2-1	-	TRBD2	TRBV4-2	CASSHPLGAGGNNEQFF	TGTGCCAGCAGCCACCCGTTGGGGGCGGGAGGGAACAATGAGCAGTTCTTC
TRBJ2-2	-	-	TRBV7-9	CASSQRGSSSTGELFF	TGTGCCAGCAGCCAGAGGGGGTCCTCGAGCACCGGGGAGCTGTTTTTT
TRBJ2-4	once	TRBD2	TRBV18	CASSSGLAGWDIQYF	TGTGCCAGCTCCTCGGGACTAGCGGGGTGGGACATTCAGTACTTC
TRBJ1-4	-	-	TRBV29-1	CSAVLGSEKLFF	TGCAGCGCCGTCCTGGGCTCTGAAAAACTGTTTTTT
TRBJ1-5	-	TRBD1	TRBV3-1/TRBV3-2	CASSLPDRDNQPQHF	TGTGCCAGCAGCCTACCGGACAGGGACAATCAGCCCCAGCATTTT
TRBJ1-1	-	-	TRBV18	CASSPGLNTEAFF	TGTGCCAGCTCACCAGGCCTGAACACTGAAGCTTTCTTT
TRBJ2-1	-	TRBD2	TRBV11-3	CASSWGLAGLNEQFF	TGTGCCAGCAGCTGGGGGCTAGCGGGCCTCAATGAGCAGTTCTTC
TRBJ1-2	-	-	TRBV12-5	CASGSWTETKGYTF	TGTGCTAGTGGTTCTTGGACAGAGACGAAGGGCTACACCTTC
TRBJ1-4	-	TRBD1	TRBV7-9	CASSLRSQGANEKLFF	TGTGCCAGCAGCCTTAGGTCTCAGGGGGCTAATGAAAAACTGTTTTTT
TRBJ1-1	-	-	TRBV7-9	CASSSSGVKNTEAFF	TGTGCCAGCAGCTCATCAGGGGTGAAAAACACTGAAGCTTTCTTT
TRBJ1-1	-	-	TRBV30	CAWRGRVVRNTEAFF	TGTGCCTGGAGGGGGAGGGTGGTTAGGAACACTGAAGCTTTCTTT
TRBJ1-2	-	-	TRBV27	CASSQRASMGQGYYGYTF	TGTGCCAGCAGTCAAAGGGCCTCGATGGGGCAGGGGTACTATGGCTACACCTTC
TRBJ2-7	-	-	TRBV6-5	CARSTVPLEQYF	TGTGCCAGATCGACAGTCCCCCTAGAGCAGTACTTC
TRBJ2-2	-	TRBD1	TRBV10-3	CAITGTGVTGELFF	TGTGCCATTACCGGGACAGGGGTCACCGGGGAGCTGTTTTTT
TRBJ1-1	-	TRBD1	TRBV5-4	CASSLGWTGEAEAFF	TGTGCCAGCAGCTTGGGTTGGACAGGGGAGGCTGAAGCTTTCTTT
TRBJ2-2	-	-	TRBV6-5	CASSKQGRAGELFF	TGTGCCAGCAGTAAACAGGGTAGGGCCGGGGAGCTGTTTTTT
TRBJ2-2	-	-	TRBV27	CASSFAAGRTGELFF	TGTGCCAGCAGTTTCGCGGCGGGGAGGACCGGGGAGCTGTTTTTT
TRBJ1-4	-	TRBD1	TRBV7-9	CASSGQGAREKLFF	TGTGCCAGCAGCGGACAGGGGGCGAGGGAAAAACTGTTTTTT
TRBJ2-7	-	-	TRBV12-1	CASSFKAREQYF	TGTGCCAGCAGCTTTAAAGCGAGAGAGCAGTACTTC
TRBJ2-2	-	TRBD2	TRBV27	CASSTRLAANTGELFF	TGTGCCAGCAGCACACGACTAGCGGCGAACACCGGGGAGCTGTTTTTT
TRBJ2-3	-	TRBD2	TRBV24-1	CATSGQGLAGVLSSTDTQYF	TGTGCCACCAGTGGCCAGGGACTAGCGGGAGTTTTATCTAGCACAGATACGCAGTATTTT
TRBJ2-5	-	TRBD2	TRBV7-9	CASSRNAGGPPETQYF	TGTGCCAGCAGCCGAAATGCGGGAGGGCCTCCAGAGACCCAGTACTTC
TRBJ1-1	-	-	TRBV19	CASFRNRVGTEAFF	TGTGCCAGTTTCAGAAACAGGGTAGGCACTGAAGCTTTCTTT
TRBJ1-1	-	-	TRBV5-5	CASSRTADWTEAFF	TGTGCCAGCAGCCGAACAGCGGACTGGACTGAAGCTTTCTTT
TRBJ2-7	-	TRBD2	TRBV29-1	CSVGRTSGSEQYF	TGCAGCGTTGGTCGGACTAGCGGATCCGAGCAGTACTTC
TRBJ1-2	-	TRBD1	TRBV9	CASSALGTGLNRGYTF	TGTGCCAGCAGTGCCCTGGGGACAGGGCTTAATCGAGGCTACACCTTC
TRBJ1-4	-	TRBD1	TRBV30	CARKDRGRNEKLFF	TGTGCCCGTAAGGACAGGGGGCGCAATGAAAAACTGTTTTTT
TRBJ1-1	once	-	TRBV5-5	CASSPGSGGTEAFF	TGTGCCAGCAGCCCCGGGAGTGGTGGCACTGAAGCTTTCTTT
TRBJ2-1	-	TRBD2	TRBV19	CASRAGGGHNEQFF	TGTGCCAGTAGAGCGGGAGGGGGACACAATGAGCAGTTCTTC
TRBJ1-6	-	TRBD1	TRBV3-1/TRBV3-2	CATAYGQGVSPLHF	TGTGCCACCGCGTATGGGCAGGGGGTTTCACCCCTCCACTTT